These 3 T cell receptor beta chains were sequenced from one sample in a study of shared clonotypes between healthy human individuals. Sequenced by immunoSEQ multiplex PCR; TCRdb stores in-frame clones only, minus some. This sample has millions of clones, with approximately 94% found just once. Naivety among CD8 cells was defined by CD45RO negativity and positive CCR7 selection, thereby excluding terminally differentiated effector memory CD45RA+ cells. Sequenced material: naive CD8+ T cells sorted from blood. The receptors stem from a man aged 18 to 35 in good health.

This clone was picked up a small number of times. The sample carries other DNA sequences with the same CDR3. The chain uses TRBV29-1 and TRBJ1-2; D is unclear. V lost 0 bases to trimming and J lost 7 bases, with 0 bases between them. Germline loops: CDR1 SQVTM, CDR2 ANQGSEA. The CDR3 is 9 residues long. The CDR3 region is CSVEDGYTF. Written as DNA, the CDR3 is TGCAGCGTTGAAGATGGCTACACCTTC.

V is TRBV7-9 and J is TRBJ1-4; perhaps TRBD1 as D (5 bases). V lost 0 bases to trimming and J lost 4 bases, with 9 bases between them. Germline V CDR1 and CDR2: SEHNR, FQNEAQ (reference sequence). This CDR3 comprises 15 residues. This CDR3 is CASSLAGDGNEKLFF. Written as DNA, the CDR3 is TGTGCCAGCAGCTTAGCGGGGGACGGTAATGAAAAACTGTTTTTT.

J is TRBJ2-7 and V is TRBV5-4, with 8 bases matching TRBD2. J was trimmed by 5 bases and V by 4 bases; bases with no gene match: 8. The CDR3 extends over 14 amino acids. Germline V lookup: CDR1 SGHNT, CDR2 YYREEE (reference sequence). CDR3 nucleotide sequence: TGTGCCAGCAGCGGGCCGGGGGGGCCCCACGAGCAGTACTTC. As protein: CASSGPGGPHEQYF. Full variable domain (rest looked up from reference TRBV5-4 and TRBJ2-7): ETGVTQSPTHLIKTRGQQVTLRCSSQSGHNTVSWYQQALGQGPQFIFQYYREEENGRGNFPPRFSGLQFPNYSSELNVNALELDDSALYLCASSGPGGPHEQYFGPGTRLTVT.